This passage covers 32 T cell receptor beta chains from one sample sequenced in a study of T cells in Graves' hyperthyroidism and ophthalmopathy. Using RNA transcripts as the source, TCR beta CDR3 regions were amplified. The TCR CDR3 was amplified in a first-round RT-PCR using the HTBI primer set. Each CDR3 protein gets one entry after TCRdb re-called the multiplex PCR reads with MiXCR. The repertoire has a few hundred thousand distinct CDR3 sequences, 40% to 55% of them found once; the top ten carry roughly 7.7%. Sample: peripheral blood or thyroid tissue (not recorded which). All receptors derive from a woman between 18 and 30 years old with Graves' hyperthyroidism.

The chain couples TRBV5-5 to TRBJ1-2; 7 bases agree with TRBD1. Looked up from germline, CDR1 is SGHKS and CDR2 is YYEKEE (reference sequence). J gave up 6 bases and V 4 bases, and 9 bases lay outside the gene matches. The CDR3 covers 14 residues. This CDR3 is CASSLPGTVDGYTF. The CDR3 nucleotides read TGTGCCAGCAGCCTACCCGGGACAGTGGATGGCTACACCTTC.

V gene TRBV24-1 combines with J gene TRBJ2-1, with D possibly matching TRBD2 (7 bases). Per germline, CDR1 KGHDR and CDR2 SFDVKD. V shed 1 base and J shed 2 bases, with 11 bases lying between them. The CDR3 contains 16 residues. The CDR3 is CATSDLGGGTYNEQFF. The CDR3 DNA sequence: TGTGCCACCAGTGATTTAGGGGGGGGAACCTACAATGAGCAGTTCTTC.

The V gene is TRBV4-1, the J gene TRBJ2-7, with TRBD2 matching 9 bases. V lost 11 bases and J lost 2; bases outside the gene matches: 1. CDR1 and CDR2 from the germline V gene are MGHRA and YSYEKL. The CDR3 has 11 residues. Here the CDR3 DNA reads TGCGCCGCGGGGGGGGCCTACGAGCAGTACTTC. It is translated as CAAGGAYEQYF.

The count of this clonotype is one. The V and J genes are TRBV11-1 and TRBJ2-7, with 7 bases fitting TRBD1. Germline assignment: CDR1 SGHAT and CDR2 FQDESV (reference sequence). This CDR3 is 16 amino acids long. Trimming removed 6 bases from V and 6 bases from J; junction bases left unmatched: 17. The DNA for the CDR3 is TGTGCCAGCAGGGGACCGGAACAGGGGATGGTAATCGAGCAGTACTTC. Amino acids: CASRGPEQGMVIEQYF. Drawing the rest from reference TRBV11-1 and TRBJ2-7, the complete variable domain is EAEVAQSPRYKITEKSQAVAFWCDPISGHATLYWYRQILGQGPELLVQFQDESVVDDSQLPKDRFSAERLKGVDSTLKIQPAELGDSAMYLCASRGPEQGMVIEQYFGPGTRLTVT.

This clonotype was counted many times. V is TRBV7-3 and J is TRBJ2-5; perhaps TRBD2 as D (5 bases). V was shortened by 3 bases and J by 4 bases, with 18 bases between the two germline ends. This CDR3 spans 16 amino acids. Germline V gives CDR1 SGHTA, CDR2 FQGTGA. CDR3 in DNA: TGTGCCAGCAGCTTGATCGGCAGGCGGGTCGGAGAGACCCAGTACTTC. Translated, it gives CASSLIGRRVGETQYF.

About this clonotype: The junction does not match germline at one end; this may be a read error. The chain links TRBV5-1 to TRBJ2-2; tentatively, D is TRBD1 or TRBD2 (6 bases each). Germline V gene data show CDR1 as SGHRS and CDR2 as YFSETQ. This CDR3 region has 18 residues. The CDR3 sequence is CASSLEPPRRGNTGGLFF. The DNA for the CDR3 is TGCGCCAGCAGCTTGGAACCTCCAAGGAGGGGGAACACCGGGGGGCTGTTTTTT.

This clonotype was counted only a few times. The chain employs TRBV20-1 and TRBJ2-5, with unresolved D. Germline assignment: CDR1 DFQATT and CDR2 SNEGSKA (reference sequence). The V and J ends lost 3 bases and 11 bases respectively, with 4 bases between them. This CDR3 is built from 8 residues. The DNA of the CDR3 is TGCAGTGCTAGTGGACAGTACTTC. This sequence encodes CSASGQYF.

The CDR3: CASSGQGARSEQYF. The DNA for the CDR3 is TGTGCCAGCAGCGGACAGGGGGCGCGATCCGAGCAGTACTTC. The J gene is TRBJ2-7, the V gene TRBV2; TRBD1 agrees at 11 bases. The length of the CDR3 is 14 residues. CDR1 is SNHLY and CDR2 is FYNNEI in the germline V gene. With V trimmed by 6 bases and J by 6 bases, 7 bases remained unmatched. The full variable domain, rest sourced from reference TRBV2 and TRBJ2-7, is EPEVTQTPSHQVTQMGQEVILRCVPISNHLYFYWYRQILGQKVEFLVSFYNNEISEKSEIFDDQFSVERPDGSNFTLKIRSTKLEDSAMYFCASSGQGARSEQYFGPGTRLTVT.

This chain joins TRBV20-1 and TRBJ1-4; weak D call: TRBD1 (6 bases). V dropped 4 bases and J dropped 8 bases, with 14 bases sitting between them. Germline lookup yields CDR1 DFQATT and CDR2 SNEGSKA (reference sequence). The CDR3 spans 13 residues. CDR3 DNA: TGCAGTGCTAAAGTCGCCGGGGGCGAAAAACTGTTTTTT. Its protein is CSAKVAGGEKLFF.

The chain uses TRBV29-1 and TRBJ2-5, with 10 positions matching TRBD2. This CDR3 spans 15 amino acids. The germline CDR1 and CDR2 sequences are SQVTM and ANQGSEA. V lost 8 bases, J lost 1 base, and 10 bases stayed unmatched. The CDR3 region is CSPLGSGRSQETQYF. DNA of the CDR3: TGCAGCCCGTTGGGTAGCGGGAGGTCCCAAGAGACCCAGTACTTC.

The V gene is TRBV29-1, the J gene TRBJ1-4; D ambiguous. Per the germline V gene, CDR1 is SQVTM and CDR2 is ANQGSEA. The V end was cut by 0 bases, the J end by 10 bases, with 6 bases between. The CDR3 extends over 11 amino acids. CDR3 coding DNA: TGCAGCGTTGAAGAGTCTGGAAAACTGTTTTTT. Its protein product is CSVEESGKLFF.

This chain links TRBV7-3 with TRBJ2-3, with TRBD1 identical over 7 bases. The CDR3 contains 16 residues. In germline, CDR1 is SGHTA, CDR2 FQGTGA. With V trimmed by 0 bases and J by 0 bases, 3 bases remained unmatched. In nucleotides, the CDR3 is TGTGCCAGCAGCTTAACGGGACAGTTTAGCACAGATACGCAGTATTTT. This translates into CASSLTGQFSTDTQYF.

V and J are TRBV7-9 and TRBJ2-7; TRBD1 might be the D (6 bases). The CDR3 is made up of 15 amino acids. Germline CDR1 and CDR2: SEHNR and FQNEAQ (reference sequence). Trimming took 11 bases from V and 2 from J, leaving 22 bases between them. CDR3 region: CAWRSTGQPPYEQYF. The CDR3 DNA follows: TGTGCCTGGAGGAGCACTGGACAGCCCCCCTACGAGCAGTACTTC. Variable domain in full (rest from reference TRBV7-9 and TRBJ2-7): DTGVSQNPRHKITKRGQNVTFRCDPISEHNRLYWYRQTLGQGPEFLTYFQNEAQLEKSRLLSDRFSAERPKGSFSTLEIQRTEQGDSAMYLCAWRSTGQPPYEQYFGPGTRLTVT.

This clonotype has more than one count but fewer than ten. At one end, the junction sequence differs from germline, possibly due to a read error. The V and J genes are TRBV30 and TRBJ2-5; TRBD1 might be the D (6 bases). Germline V gene lookup returns CDR1 GTSNPN and CDR2 SVGIG (reference sequence). This CDR3 is 13 amino acids long. The CDR3 DNA reads TGTGCCTGGACCGGACAGCAACAAGGGACCCAGTACTTC. Its translation is CAWTGQQQGTQYF. The full variable domain, its missing parts supplied by reference TRBV30 and TRBJ2-5, is SQTIHQWPATLVQPVGSPLSLECTVEGTSNPNLYWYRQAAGRGLQLLFYSVGIGQISSEVPQNLSASRPQDRQFILSSKKLLLSDSGFYLCAWTGQQQGTQYFGPGTRLLVL.

At least ten counts were recorded for this clonotype. The V call is TRBV18, the J call TRBJ1-1, with D hard to call. The germline V and J ends were trimmed by 2 bases and 6 bases, with 7 bases remaining between them. The V gene's germline CDR1 is KGHSH and CDR2 LQKENI. The CDR3 is made up of 12 amino acids. CDR3 sequence reads: CASSPSSAEAFF. CDR3 coding DNA: TGTGCCAGCTCACCATCTTCAGCTGAAGCTTTCTTT.

This clonotype was seen ten or more times. The chain recombines TRBV4-3 with TRBJ1-1, with no clear D. The ends were cut back, 0 bases at V and 2 bases at J, with 22 bases in the middle. CDR3 length equals 19 residues. Germline V CDR1 and CDR2: LGHNA, YSLEER. In DNA form, the CDR3 reads TGCGCCAGCAGCCAAGATTTAGAAGGTAAAAGAAGCCCAAACACTGAAGCTTTCTTT. Amino acids: CASSQDLEGKRSPNTEAFF.

CDR3 sequence: CASSKGQVSFGNTEAFF. The CDR3 region has the DNA TGTGCCAGCAGTAAGGGACAGGTATCATTTGGGAACACTGAAGCTTTCTTT. The V call is TRBV2, the J call TRBJ1-1, with 8 bases that match TRBD1. This CDR3 comprises 17 residues. Germline V lookup: CDR1 SNHLY, CDR2 FYNNEI. V dropped 5 bases and J dropped 1; count of bases not matched to a gene: 12.

The chain links TRBV24-1 to TRBJ2-7; the match to TRBD1 covers 7 bases. Germline V lookup: CDR1 KGHDR, CDR2 SFDVKD. J was trimmed by 2 bases and V by 9 bases; bases with no gene match: 6. CDR3 size: 13 residues. This CDR3 is CATLGDSTYEQYF. CDR3 DNA sequence: TGTGCCACCTTAGGGGACAGCACCTACGAGCAGTACTTC.

This clonotype was recorded a few times. The V and J genes are TRBV12-3 or TRBV12-4 and TRBJ2-3; no definite D call. Trimming cost V 0 bases and J 0 bases, with 4 bases left between them. The CDR3 spans 14 residues. CDR3 nucleotide sequence: TGTGCCAGCAGTTTAGCGGTTAGCACAGATACGCAGTATTTT. This sequence encodes CASSLAVSTDTQYF.

The chain couples TRBV30 to TRBJ1-2; no definite D call. Looked up from germline, CDR1 is GTSNPN and CDR2 is SVGIG (reference sequence). The CDR3 is 13 amino acids. The V end was cut by 4 bases, the J end by 3 bases, with 12 bases between. The CDR3, as DNA: TGTGCCTGGAAAACGACGGAGGACTATGGCTACACCTTC. Amino acid sequence: CAWKTTEDYGYTF.

This clonotype was recorded only once. This chain joins TRBV24-1 and TRBJ2-7; D may be TRBD1 (5 bases). Deletions cut 9 bases from V and 4 bases from J, with 9 bases between. Germline V lookup: CDR1 KGHDR, CDR2 SFDVKD. The CDR3 has 11 residues. In DNA, the CDR3 is TGTGCCACCGGGGCCTTTTACGAGCAGTACTTC. Translating gives CATGAFYEQYF.

Points on this clonotype: Germline and junction disagree at one end, which may indicate a read error. DNA of the CDR3: TGTGCCAGCAGTTTAGCGAGCGGGGGAACCGGGGAGCTGTACTTC. It encodes CASSLASGGTGELYF. The J gene is TRBJ2-7, the V gene TRBV2; 8 bases fit TRBD2. CDR1 is SNHLY, CDR2 FYNNEI, per germline. The CDR3 contains 15 residues. The entire variable domain, with the rest obtained from reference TRBV2 and TRBJ2-7, is as follows: EPEVTQTPSHQVTQMGQEVILRCVPISNHLYFYWYRQILGQKVEFLVSFYNNEISEKSEIFDDQFSVERPDGSNFTLKIRSTKLEDSAMYFCASSLASGGTGELYFGPGTRLTVT.

CDR3 nucleotide sequence: TGTGCCAGCAGTGAGGGCGGCCAGAACACCATATATTTT. Translation: CASSEGGQNTIYF. The chain links TRBV2 to TRBJ1-3; the D is unclear. The V gene's germline CDR1 is SNHLY and CDR2 FYNNEI. The CDR3 has 13 amino acids. Trimming pared 3 bases from V and 7 bases from J, leaving 10 bases between.

Regarding this clonotype: The germline gene is not matched at one end of the junction; a read error may be the cause. V gene TRBV7-9 combines with J gene TRBJ2-7; no clear D gene. The CDR3 sequence is 12 residues long. Germline values: CDR1 SEHNR, CDR2 FQNEAQ (reference sequence). The DNA of the CDR3 is TGTGCCAGCAGCCCCTCTGTCTACGAGCAGTGCTTC. Protein product: CASSPSVYEQCF.

In this sample, this clonotype turned up many times. CDR3: CASSLEETERLSYTIYF. Here the CDR3 DNA reads TGTGCCAGCAGCTTAGAAGAGACAGAACGCCTTTCCTACACCATATATTTT. V gene TRBV7-9 combines with J gene TRBJ1-3; tentatively, D is TRBD1 (5 bases). Germline CDR1 SEHNR, CDR2 FQNEAQ (reference sequence). The V end lost 1 base, the J end lost 8 bases, and 21 bases lay between the germline ends. The CDR3 has 17 amino acids.

The CDR3 sequence is CSARDGSAGDTQYF. The CDR3 coding sequence is TGCAGTGCTAGAGATGGTTCGGCGGGAGATACGCAGTATTTT. This rearrangement joins TRBV20-1 to TRBJ1-5; tentatively, D is TRBD2 (5 bases). The assigned J gene may be wrong: the sequence end matches TRBJ2-3 better. The CDR3 has 14 amino acids. Germline V gives CDR1 DFQATT, CDR2 SNEGSKA (reference sequence).

In its sample, this clonotype was seen once. This chain joins TRBV7-8 and TRBJ1-6; D is uncertain. Germline values: CDR1 SGHVS, CDR2 FQNEAQ. The CDR3 runs to 12 residues. In DNA, the CDR3 is TGTGCGGCGCGGGGAGACAATTCACCCCTCCACTTT. Its translation: CAARGDNSPLHF.

This clonotype has ten or more counts. The chain links TRBV2 to TRBJ1-1, with unresolved D. V shed 4 bases and J shed 2 bases, with 14 bases lying between them. Germline loops: CDR1 SNHLY, CDR2 FYNNEI. This CDR3 comprises 15 residues. The CDR3 sequence: CASSGTGELNTEAFF. In DNA form, the CDR3 reads TGTGCCAGCAGTGGGACTGGAGAACTTAACACTGAAGCTTTCTTT. Together with reference TRBV2 and TRBJ1-1, the CDR3 gives the full variable domain: EPEVTQTPSHQVTQMGQEVILRCVPISNHLYFYWYRQILGQKVEFLVSFYNNEISEKSEIFDDQFSVERPDGSNFTLKIRSTKLEDSAMYFCASSGTGELNTEAFFGQGTRLTVV.

A word on this clonotype: A much more abundant neighbour one base away suggests this may be a read error. The rearrangement uses TRBV24-1 and TRBJ1-5, with D uncertain. From germline, CDR1 is KGHDR and CDR2 SFDVKD. The CDR3 is 18 amino acids. CDR3 nucleotide sequence: TGTGCCAGCAGTGCTGTGGCCTCTATCCGATATAGCAATCAGCCCCAGCATTTT. This sequence encodes CASSAVASIRYSNQPQHF.

This clonotype has just one count. The chain couples TRBV27 to TRBJ2-2, with D tentatively TRBD1 or TRBD2 (5 bases each). This CDR3 contains 18 residues. Germline assignment: CDR1 MNHEY and CDR2 SMNVEV (reference sequence). V was pared by 4 bases and J by 6 bases, with 24 bases between. This chain's CDR3 is CASSSSYRGPKRPGELFF. DNA of the CDR3: TGTGCCAGCAGTTCCTCTTACCGGGGCCCGAAGCGCCCCGGGGAGCTGTTTTTT.

The rearrangement uses TRBV5-8 and TRBJ2-6; 10 bases align to TRBD2. With 2 bases clipped from V and 3 bases from J, the junction kept 8 bases outside the gene matches. The CDR3 loop spans 18 amino acids. CDR1 SGHTS and CDR2 YDEGEE come from the germline V gene. CDR3 protein: CASSLRLAGVGGANVLTF. CDR3 nucleotide sequence: TGTGCCAGCAGCTTAAGGCTAGCGGGAGTTGGTGGGGCCAACGTCCTGACTTTC.

The chain uses TRBV14 and TRBJ2-5; the match to TRBD1 covers 7 bases. The CDR3 is 17 residues long. The trim removed 4 bases at V and 0 bases at J, leaving 11 bases unmatched. Germline V lookup: CDR1 SGHDN, CDR2 FVKESK. For the CDR3, the DNA is TGTGCCAGCAGCCGGACAGGTGGACATTCGTACCAAGAGACCCAGTACTTC. This sequence encodes CASSRTGGHSYQETQYF.